One and the same sample provided the 22 T cell receptor beta chains below, sequenced in a study of blood T cell repertoires in COVID-19. The data were produced by immunoSEQ multiplex PCR, yet TCRdb's version contains in-frame clones alone and is incomplete. The data show 120,000 or so clones, about 80% seen once. The sequencing sample was made of peripheral blood. The source is a human donor in a cohort sampled during active COVID-19.

This rearrangement joins TRBV9 to TRBJ1-1, with D possibly matching TRBD1 (5 bases). Germline V gene lookup returns CDR1 SGDLS and CDR2 YYNGEE. CDR3 size: 16 residues. V shed 5 bases and J shed 5 bases, with 22 bases lying between them. CDR3 residues: CASSRSFQGMRTEAFF. As DNA, the CDR3 is TGTGCCAGCAGTCGTTCTTTTCAGGGAATGCGGACTGAAGCTTTCTTT. The variable domain in full, with the rest retrieved from reference TRBV9 and TRBJ1-1, is DSGVTQTPKHLITATGQRVTLRCSPRSGDLSVYWYQQSLDQGLQFLIQYYNGEERAKGNILERFSAQQFPDLHSELNLSSLELGDSALYFCASSRSFQGMRTEAFFGQGTRLTVV.

V is TRBV7-9 and J is TRBJ2-3, with TRBD1 matching 8 bases. The CDR3 contains 14 residues. Trimming cost V 3 bases and J 6 bases; bases outside gene matches: 5. The germline V gene has CDR1 SEHNR and CDR2 FQNEAQ (reference sequence). Here the CDR3 reads CASSFQGAGDTQYF. CDR3 coding DNA: TGTGCCAGCAGCTTCCAGGGGGCGGGCGATACGCAGTATTTT.

The rearrangement uses TRBV6-5 and TRBJ2-4, with 8 bases aligning to TRBD2. The V segment lost 5 bases and the J segment 8 bases; nucleotides outside the gene matches: 2. The CDR3 has 12 amino acids. Germline V gives CDR1 MNHEY, CDR2 SVGAGI. CDR3 loop: CASSPGGDIQYF. In nucleotides, the CDR3 is TGTGCCAGCAGTCCCGGGGGGGACATTCAGTACTTC.

V usage is TRBV2 and J usage is TRBJ2-1; 8 positions match TRBD2. The CDR3 runs to 15 residues. The ends lost 4 bases at V and 4 bases at J; junction bases unmatched: 6. Germline CDR1 is SNHLY and CDR2 is FYNNEI. In DNA form, the CDR3 reads TGTGCCAGCAGTGTTCCGGCGGGGGGATACAATGAGCAGTTCTTC. Translated: CASSVPAGGYNEQFF.

This chain links TRBV4-2 with TRBJ2-2, with D perhaps matching TRBD2 (7 bases). The CDR3 covers 13 residues. CDR1 and CDR2 (germline): LGHNA, YNFKEQ. The V end was cut by 8 bases, the J end by 2 bases, with 9 bases between. For the CDR3, the DNA is TGTGCCAGCGGGGGGGCCAACACCGGGGAGCTGTTTTTT. Its protein is CASGGANTGELFF.

The chain recombines TRBV5-1 with TRBJ2-7; TRBD2 agrees at 12 bases. This CDR3 is 17 amino acids long. With 4 bases clipped from V and 2 bases from J, the junction kept 10 bases outside the gene matches. CDR1 and CDR2 (germline): SGHRS, YFSETQ. The CDR3 protein is CASSLSTSGGTTYEQYF. The CDR3 DNA is TGCGCCAGCAGCCTTTCGACTAGCGGGGGCACTACCTACGAGCAGTACTTC.

V gene TRBV7-3 combines with J gene TRBJ1-5, with 7 nucleotides matching TRBD1. Per the germline V gene, CDR1 is SGHTA and CDR2 is FQGTGA. The CDR3 sequence is 16 residues long. Trimming cost V 5 bases and J 5 bases; bases outside gene matches: 12. The CDR3 loop is CASSQGNRGIYQPQHF. For the CDR3, the DNA is TGTGCCAGCAGCCAAGGGAACAGGGGAATATATCAGCCCCAGCATTTT.

The rearrangement joins TRBV4-3 to TRBJ1-6, with 8 bases that match TRBD1. The CDR3 runs to 16 residues. V shed 4 bases, J shed 4 bases, and the junction held 6 bases outside the gene matches. CDR1 and CDR2 from the germline V gene are LGHNA and YSLEER. CDR3: CASSPNQGAYNSPLHF. In nucleotides, the CDR3 is TGCGCCAGCAGCCCAAATCAGGGGGCGTATAATTCACCCCTCCACTTT.

This chain joins TRBV24-1 and TRBJ1-2; D might be TRBD1 (5 bases). Germline V gene sequence: CDR1 KGHDR, CDR2 SFDVKD. Trimming cost V 3 bases and J 4 bases, with 14 bases left between them. The CDR3 runs 15 residues. For the CDR3, the DNA is TGTGCCACCAGTGATGGCAGGGAAGGCGGCTATGGCTACACCTTC. Translated, it gives CATSDGREGGYGYTF.

The chain has TRBV3-1 (or the pseudogene TRBV3-2) and TRBJ1-2; D unresolved. Between the trimmed V and J ends, which lost 1 base and 1 base, there was a span of 10 bases. This CDR3 region has 15 residues. Germline V gene data show CDR1 as LGHDT and CDR2 as YNNKEL (reference sequence). CDR3: CASSQAPRNNYGYTF. CDR3 nucleotides: TGTGCCAGCAGCCAAGCGCCCAGGAATAACTATGGCTACACCTTC.

This clone appeared once. The gene calls are TRBV9 and TRBJ1-6, with a possible D match to TRBD1 (5 bases). The V gene's germline CDR1 is SGDLS and CDR2 YYNGEE. V lost 0 bases, J lost 4 bases, and 14 bases lay in between. The CDR3 length is 17 residues. CDR3 coding DNA: TGTGCCAGCAGCGTAGGTTACCGGGGACTATATAATTCACCCCTCCACTTT. This gives the protein CASSVGYRGLYNSPLHF. Full variable domain (outside the CDR3, taken from reference TRBV9 and TRBJ1-6): DSGVTQTPKHLITATGQRVTLRCSPRSGDLSVYWYQQSLDQGLQFLIQYYNGEERAKGNILERFSAQQFPDLHSELNLSSLELGDSALYFCASSVGYRGLYNSPLHFGNGTRLTVT.

The rearrangement uses TRBV19 and TRBJ2-7; 13 positions match TRBD2. The CDR3 runs to 17 residues. Trimming cost V 4 bases and J 4 bases; bases outside gene matches: 10. Looked up from germline, CDR1 is LNHDA and CDR2 is SQIVND (reference sequence). CDR3 DNA sequence: TGTGCCAGTAGTACTCCCGGGACTAGCGGGACGCCTTACGAGCAGTACTTC. It yields the protein CASSTPGTSGTPYEQYF. The entire variable domain, with the rest obtained from reference TRBV19 and TRBJ2-7, is as follows: DGGITQSPKYLFRKEGQNVTLSCEQNLNHDAMYWYRQDPGQGLRLIYYSQIVNDFQKGDIAEGYSVSREKKESFPLTVTSAQKNPTAFYLCASSTPGTSGTPYEQYFGPGTRLTVT.

V gene TRBV6-2 or TRBV6-3 combines with J gene TRBJ2-5; 8 nucleotides agree with TRBD2. This CDR3 has 15 residues. After removal of 2 bases from V and 6 bases from J, the junction contained 8 bases not matched to a gene. The germline CDR1 and CDR2 sequences are MNHEY and SVGEGT. CDR3: CASSYRPGGRKTQYF. In nucleotides, the CDR3 is TGTGCCAGCAGTTACCGTCCGGGAGGGCGTAAGACCCAGTACTTC.

The CDR3 here is CAPRAPTGGGGQGYTF. The CDR3 nucleotides read TGTGCCCCCCGTGCGCCGACCGGGGGCGGGGGGCAGGGCTACACCTTC. The genes are TRBV28 and TRBJ1-2; possibly TRBD1 for D (6 bases). V lost 11 bases, J lost 8 bases, and 30 bases lay in between. The CDR3 is 16 amino acids. CDR1 and CDR2 from the germline V gene are MDHEN and SYDVKM.

The chain carries TRBV5-6 and TRBJ2-1; D perhaps matches TRBD2 (6 bases). The CDR3 has 16 residues. V lost 0 bases and J lost 0, with 10 bases in between. The V gene's germline CDR1 is SGHDT and CDR2 YYEEEE. The CDR3 is CASSLAGGTSYNEQFF. The CDR3 DNA sequence: TGTGCCAGCAGCTTGGCCGGCGGGACCTCCTACAATGAGCAGTTCTTC.

The chain combines TRBV7-6 with TRBJ1-4; 8 bases line up with TRBD1. Germline lookup yields CDR1 SGHVS and CDR2 FNYEAQ. This CDR3 region has 19 residues. V lost 5 bases, J lost 8 bases, and 22 bases stayed unmatched. The CDR3 is CASSPGTGSTAGLTEKLFF. CDR3 DNA: TGTGCCAGCAGCCCAGGGACAGGCAGTACCGCGGGGCTAACCGAAAAACTGTTTTTT.

This clone showed up just a few times. This rearrangement joins TRBV18 to TRBJ2-3; 11 bases fit TRBD1. CDR1 and CDR2 from the germline V gene are KGHSH and LQKENI. Losses at the gene ends were 2 bases for V and 5 bases for J; bases not matched to a gene: 0. The CDR3 sequence is 14 residues long. This CDR3 reads CASSPGTGGDTQYF. As DNA, the CDR3 is TGTGCCAGCTCACCAGGGACAGGGGGAGATACGCAGTATTTT.

The chain uses TRBV5-5 and TRBJ2-6; 7 bases agree with TRBD1. This CDR3 has 16 residues. CDR1 SGHKS and CDR2 YYEKEE come from the germline V gene (reference sequence). Trimming cost V 3 bases and J 2 bases; bases outside gene matches: 5. Here the CDR3 reads CASSSPTGAGANVLTF. CDR3 DNA: TGTGCCAGCAGCTCACCTACAGGGGCTGGGGCCAACGTCCTGACTTTC.

Here the CDR3 DNA reads TGTGCCAGCAGTTATGGTGGGAGGTCTCACTATGGCTACACCTTC. Translation gives CASSYGGRSHYGYTF. The chain uses TRBV27 and TRBJ1-2, with no clear D. V was pared by 4 bases and J by 3 bases, with 15 bases between. CDR3 length equals 15 residues. Germline assignment: CDR1 MNHEY and CDR2 SMNVEV (reference sequence).

V usage is TRBV27 and J usage is TRBJ2-1; 13 nucleotides match TRBD2. Germline values: CDR1 MNHEY, CDR2 SMNVEV (reference sequence). CDR3 size: 18 residues. The J segment lost 0 bases and the V segment lost 2 bases, leaving 4 bases of the junction unmatched. CDR3 loop: CASSLRLAGGLSYNEQFF. CDR3 in DNA: TGTGCCAGCAGTTTAAGACTAGCGGGGGGCCTCTCCTACAATGAGCAGTTCTTC.

This clone was seen only once. The rearrangement links TRBV5-1 to TRBJ2-1; D is possibly TRBD2 (5 bases). Germline V CDR1 and CDR2: SGHRS, YFSETQ. Deletions cut 4 bases from V and 0 bases from J, with 14 bases between. The CDR3 contains 16 residues. The CDR3 here is CASSPSSGGSYNEQFF. The DNA for the CDR3 is TGCGCCAGCAGCCCCTCAAGCGGAGGCTCCTACAATGAGCAGTTCTTC.

This clone was detected a few times. The rearrangement uses TRBV6-5 and TRBJ2-7; 7 nucleotides match TRBD1. Germline lookup yields CDR1 MNHEY and CDR2 SVGAGI. CDR3 length: 15 amino acids. The V segment lost 7 bases and the J segment 1 base; nucleotides outside the gene matches: 10. CDR3 bases: TGTGCCAGCAACCAAGGGACAGCCTTTTCCTACGAGCAGTACTTC. Amino acids: CASNQGTAFSYEQYF.